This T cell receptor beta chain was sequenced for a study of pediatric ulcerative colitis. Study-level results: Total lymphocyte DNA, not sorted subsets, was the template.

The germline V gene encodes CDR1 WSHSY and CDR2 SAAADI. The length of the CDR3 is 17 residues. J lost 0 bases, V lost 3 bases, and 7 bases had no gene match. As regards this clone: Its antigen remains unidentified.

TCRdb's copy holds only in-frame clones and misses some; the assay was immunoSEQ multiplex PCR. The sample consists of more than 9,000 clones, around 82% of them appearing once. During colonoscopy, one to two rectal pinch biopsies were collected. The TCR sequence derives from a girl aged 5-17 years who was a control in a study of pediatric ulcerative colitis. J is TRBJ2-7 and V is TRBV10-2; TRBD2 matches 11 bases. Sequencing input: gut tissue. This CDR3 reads CASSDNSGRVSSYEQYF. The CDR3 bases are TGCGCCAGCAGTGATAATAGCGGGAGGGTTAGCTCCTACGAGCAGTACTTC.